This paragraph covers one TCR beta chain sequence. The antigen is undetermined. Primers for the PCR totalled 60 Vbeta and 13 Jbeta. Clones were sequenced by immunoSEQ multiplex PCR, and TCRdb holds only the in-frame ones, with some missing. The sample holds approximately 78,000 clones; about 81% are singletons and the top ten take roughly 2.4%. This entry belongs to a study of cytomegalovirus exposure and HLA in healthy donors. Trimming shortened V by 6 bases and J by 2 bases, and 13 bases separated the two germline ends. The germline V gene encodes CDR1 MNHEY and CDR2 SVGAGI. The CDR3 has 14 amino acids. Study outcomes and limitations: TCR association rates varied by HLA locus in a later analysis, with DRB1 highest and HLA-C lowest. TCR beta chain V- and J-gene trimming was linked, in a later analysis, to a missense variant in DCLRE1C.

The origin of this receptor is a woman in her fifties or sixties in good health and CMV-seronegative. The V call is TRBV6-5, the J call TRBJ1-1; perhaps TRBD1 as D (5 bases). The material sequenced was PBMCs. Here the CDR3 DNA reads TGTGCCAGCAGGGCAGGGTCTTCAAACACTGAAGCTTTCTTT. Protein sequence: CASRAGSSNTEAFF.